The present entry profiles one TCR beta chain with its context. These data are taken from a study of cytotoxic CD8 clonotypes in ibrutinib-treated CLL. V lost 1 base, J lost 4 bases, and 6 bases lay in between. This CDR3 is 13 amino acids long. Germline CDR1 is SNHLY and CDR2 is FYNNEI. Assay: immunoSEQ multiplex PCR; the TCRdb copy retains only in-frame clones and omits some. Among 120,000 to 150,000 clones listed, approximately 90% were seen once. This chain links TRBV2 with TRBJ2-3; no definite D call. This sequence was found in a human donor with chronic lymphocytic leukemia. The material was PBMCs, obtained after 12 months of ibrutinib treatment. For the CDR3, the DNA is TGTGCCAGCAGTGAAGTGGCTTCAGATACGCAGTATTTT. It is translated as CASSEVASDTQYF.